One sample yielded the 10 T cell receptor beta chains listed below, sequenced in a study of blood T cell repertoires in COVID-19 (dated by TCRdb to 2020 to 2021). The library came from the immunoSEQ multiplex PCR assay. TCRdb took this table from immuneACCESS and kept in-frame rearrangements with V and J called. Such tables lack part of the clones; where checked against another copy, unresolved V genes explain under half of the gap, and the rest is unexplained. The sample table lists nearly 350,000 clones, more than 75% of them with a count of one. The ten largest clonotypes hold about 0.93% of the sample. The sequenced sample consisted of PBMCs or T cells enriched from blood (not recorded which). The source is a woman younger than 45 who had recovered from COVID-19.

V gene TRBV14 combines with J gene TRBJ1-2; D might be TRBD1 (5 bases). Germline CDR1 reads SGHDN; CDR2 reads FVKESK. There are 16 residues in the CDR3. With 4 bases removed from V and 2 bases from J, the gap between germline ends came to 17 bases. The CDR3 nucleotides read TGTGCCAGCAGCCGTACGGCAGGGTCAGGGAACTATGGCTACACCTTC. This translates into CASSRTAGSGNYGYTF.

This clone was seen once. V is TRBV27 and J is TRBJ1-5; no definite D call. V gave up 9 bases and J gave up 9 bases, with 15 bases separating them. The CDR3 is 12 residues long. In germline, CDR1 is MNHEY, CDR2 SMNVEV (reference sequence). The CDR3 sequence: CASGLRAWPQHF. Written as DNA, the CDR3 is TGTGCCAGTGGACTGAGGGCTTGGCCCCAGCATTTT.

The CDR3 sequence: CASSLGQGAWETQYF. The CDR3 coding sequence is TGTGCCAGCAGCTTAGGACAGGGGGCGTGGGAGACCCAGTACTTC. The genes are TRBV7-9 and TRBJ2-5; 10 nucleotides line up with TRBD1. CDR3 length: 15 residues. V gave up 1 base and J gave up 5 bases; unmatched junction bases: 4. CDR1 SEHNR and CDR2 FQNEAQ come from the germline V gene (reference sequence).

In this sample, this clone turned up once. The CDR3 sequence is CASSSGGVATDTQYF. CDR3 in DNA: TGTGCCAGCAGTAGCGGGGGGGTCGCGACAGATACGCAGTATTTT. The genes are TRBV28 and TRBJ2-3, with TRBD2 matching 10 bases. V gave up 5 bases and J gave up 3 bases; unmatched junction bases: 5. The CDR3 extends over 15 amino acids. Germline V gene sequence: CDR1 MDHEN, CDR2 SYDVKM.

This chain joins TRBV27 and TRBJ2-7, with 7 nucleotides matching TRBD2. The junction had 11 bases not matched to a gene; V was cut back by 5 bases and J by 4 bases. The CDR3 runs 15 residues. The germline V gene encodes CDR1 MNHEY and CDR2 SMNVEV (reference sequence). The CDR3 spells CASSARGVGGYEQYF. In nucleotides, the CDR3 is TGTGCCAGCAGTGCCCGCGGGGTCGGGGGGTACGAGCAGTACTTC.

Ten or more counts support this clone. The chain carries TRBV5-1 and TRBJ2-7; tentative D call: TRBD2 (6 bases). The CDR3 runs to 16 residues. V was pared by 2 bases and J by 6 bases, with 21 bases between. CDR1 and CDR2 (germline): SGHRS, YFSETQ. Here the CDR3 reads CASSLNPRELGGEQYF. The DNA of the CDR3 is TGCGCCAGCAGCTTAAACCCCCGGGAGCTGGGGGGCGAGCAGTACTTC.

The rearrangement joins TRBV28 to TRBJ1-6, with D possibly matching TRBD1 (5 bases). CDR3 length equals 14 residues. V lost 2 bases, J lost 14 bases, and 16 bases lay in between. Germline CDR1 is MDHEN and CDR2 is SYDVKM. CDR3 residues: CASSLGRVGGTLHF. In nucleotides, the CDR3 is TGTGCCAGCAGTTTAGGCCGGGTTGGGGGGACCCTCCACTTT.

V usage is TRBV7-2 and J usage is TRBJ2-1, with TRBD2 identical over 8 bases. Germline-derived CDR1 and CDR2 are SGHTA and FQGNSA. Losses at the gene ends were 5 bases for V and 7 bases for J; bases not matched to a gene: 13. The CDR3 sequence is 16 residues long. The CDR3 DNA reads TGTGCCAGCAGCCTGAGTGGCGGGGGGCGATTTAATGAGCAGTTCTTC. Translating gives CASSLSGGGRFNEQFF. The full variable domain, completed using reference TRBV7-2 and TRBJ2-1, is GAGVSQSPSNKVTEKGKDVELRCDPISGHTALYWYRQSLGQGLEFLIYFQGNSAPDKSGLPSDRFSAERTGGSVSTLTIQRTQQEDSAVYLCASSLSGGGRFNEQFFGPGTRLTVL.

In its sample, this clone was seen once. V usage is TRBV2 and J usage is TRBJ1-2; D is undetermined. Trimming left V 7 bases short and J 6 bases short, with 15 bases between. The V gene's germline CDR1 is SNHLY and CDR2 FYNNEI. The CDR3 is made up of 13 amino acids. CDR3 DNA: TGTGCCAGCATGAGGCAGCTTTTTGATGGCTACACCTTC. Protein product: CASMRQLFDGYTF.

The gene calls are TRBV9 and TRBJ1-2; 8 bases match TRBD1. V gave up 3 bases and J gave up 0 bases; unmatched junction bases: 10. The germline CDR1 and CDR2 sequences are SGDLS and YYNGEE. The CDR3 spans 17 residues. The CDR3 region has the DNA TGTGCCAGCAGCGCTCGCCCCGGGACAGGAGCTAACTATGGCTACACCTTC. Translating it yields CASSARPGTGANYGYTF.